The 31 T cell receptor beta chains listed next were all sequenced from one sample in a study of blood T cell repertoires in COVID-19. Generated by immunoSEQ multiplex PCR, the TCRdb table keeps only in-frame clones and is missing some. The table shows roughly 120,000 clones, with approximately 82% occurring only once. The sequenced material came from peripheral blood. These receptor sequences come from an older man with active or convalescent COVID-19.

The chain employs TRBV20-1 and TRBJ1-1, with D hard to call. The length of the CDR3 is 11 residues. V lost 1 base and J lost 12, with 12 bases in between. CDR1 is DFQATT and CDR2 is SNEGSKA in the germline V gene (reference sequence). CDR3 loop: CSARVEGNSFF. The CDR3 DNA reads TGCAGTGCTAGAGTTGAGGGAAACTCTTTCTTT.

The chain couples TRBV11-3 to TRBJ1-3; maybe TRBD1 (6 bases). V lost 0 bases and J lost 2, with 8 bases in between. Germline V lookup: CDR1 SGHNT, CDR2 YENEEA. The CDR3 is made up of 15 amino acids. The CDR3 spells CASSLDRGPGNTIYF. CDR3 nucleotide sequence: TGTGCCAGCAGCTTAGACAGGGGACCTGGAAACACCATATATTTT.

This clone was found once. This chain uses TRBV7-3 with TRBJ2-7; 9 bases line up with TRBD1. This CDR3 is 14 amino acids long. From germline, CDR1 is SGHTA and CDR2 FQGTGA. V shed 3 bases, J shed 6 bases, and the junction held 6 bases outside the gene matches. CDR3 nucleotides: TGTGCCAGCAGCTTTGACGGGACAGGGACCGAGCAGTACTTC. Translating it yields CASSFDGTGTEQYF.

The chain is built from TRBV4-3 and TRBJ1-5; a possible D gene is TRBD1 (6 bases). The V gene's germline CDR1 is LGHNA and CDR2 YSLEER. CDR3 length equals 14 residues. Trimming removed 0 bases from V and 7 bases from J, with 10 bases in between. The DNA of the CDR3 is TGCGCCAGCAGCCAAGACTCAGGGGTCCAGCCCCAGCATTTT. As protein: CASSQDSGVQPQHF.

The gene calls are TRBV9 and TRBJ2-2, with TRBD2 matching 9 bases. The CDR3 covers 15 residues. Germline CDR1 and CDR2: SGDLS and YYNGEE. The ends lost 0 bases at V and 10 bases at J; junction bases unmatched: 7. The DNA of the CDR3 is TGTGCCAGCAGCGTAGATAGCGGGAGTTGGGAGGAGCTGTTTTTT. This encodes CASSVDSGSWEELFF.

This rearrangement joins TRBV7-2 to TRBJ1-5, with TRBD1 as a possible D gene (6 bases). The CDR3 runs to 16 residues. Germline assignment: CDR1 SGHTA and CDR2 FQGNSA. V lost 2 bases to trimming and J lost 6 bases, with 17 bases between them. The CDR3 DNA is TGTGCCAGCAGCTTACGTGGGGCAGGGGATCGTCAGCCCCAGCATTTT. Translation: CASSLRGAGDRQPQHF.

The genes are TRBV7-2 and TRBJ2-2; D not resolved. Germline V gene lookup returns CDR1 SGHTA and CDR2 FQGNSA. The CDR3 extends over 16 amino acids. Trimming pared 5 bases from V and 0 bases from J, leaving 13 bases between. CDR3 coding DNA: TGTGCCAGCAGCGCTCGAGGCGACGCGAACACCGGGGAGCTGTTTTTT. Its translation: CASSARGDANTGELFF.

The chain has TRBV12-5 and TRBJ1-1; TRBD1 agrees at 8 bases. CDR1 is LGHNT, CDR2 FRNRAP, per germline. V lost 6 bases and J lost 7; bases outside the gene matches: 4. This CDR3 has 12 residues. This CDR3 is CASGQGAGEAFF. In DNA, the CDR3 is TGTGCTAGTGGGCAGGGGGCTGGTGAAGCTTTCTTT.

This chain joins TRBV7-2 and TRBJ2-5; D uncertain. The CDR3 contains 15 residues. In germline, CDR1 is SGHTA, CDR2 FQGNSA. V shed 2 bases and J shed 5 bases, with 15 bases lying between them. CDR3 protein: CASSLKSSGWETQYF. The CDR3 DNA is TGTGCCAGCAGCTTAAAGTCCTCGGGTTGGGAGACCCAGTACTTC.

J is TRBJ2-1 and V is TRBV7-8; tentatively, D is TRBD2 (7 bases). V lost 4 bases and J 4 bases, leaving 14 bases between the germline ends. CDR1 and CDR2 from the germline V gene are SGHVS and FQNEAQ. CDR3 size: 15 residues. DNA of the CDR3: TGTGCCAGCAGCTACTTGGGGGGGCCGTACAATGAGCAGTTCTTC. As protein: CASSYLGGPYNEQFF.

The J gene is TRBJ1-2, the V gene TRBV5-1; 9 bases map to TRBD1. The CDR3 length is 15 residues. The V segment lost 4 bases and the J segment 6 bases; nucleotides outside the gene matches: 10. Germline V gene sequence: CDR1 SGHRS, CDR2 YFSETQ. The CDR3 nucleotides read TGCGCCAGCAGCCTGGAGGGGACAGGGTCTCATGGCTACACCTTC. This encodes CASSLEGTGSHGYTF.

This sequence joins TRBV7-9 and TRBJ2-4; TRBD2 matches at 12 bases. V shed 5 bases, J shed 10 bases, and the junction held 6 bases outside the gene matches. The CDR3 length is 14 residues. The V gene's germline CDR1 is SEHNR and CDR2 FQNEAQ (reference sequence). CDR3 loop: CASSQGLAGDIQYF. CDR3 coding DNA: TGTGCCAGCAGCCAGGGACTAGCGGGCGATATTCAGTACTTC.

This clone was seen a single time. The CDR3 DNA reads TGTGCCAGCAGCTTACTAGCGGGAGTTATTGAGCAGTTCTTC. This gives the protein CASSLLAGVIEQFF. The chain links TRBV7-9 to TRBJ2-1; 10 bases agree with TRBD2. Losses at the gene ends were 2 bases for V and 9 bases for J; bases not matched to a gene: 4. In germline, CDR1 is SEHNR, CDR2 FQNEAQ (reference sequence). The CDR3 loop spans 14 amino acids.

CDR3 region: CASRNSGTRGELFF. The DNA of the CDR3 is TGTGCCAGCAGAAATAGCGGGACACGCGGGGAGCTGTTTTTT. The chain combines TRBV28 with TRBJ2-2; 8 positions match TRBD2. Germline CDR1 is MDHEN and CDR2 is SYDVKM. V shed 6 bases, J shed 7 bases, and the junction held 7 bases outside the gene matches. This CDR3 has 14 amino acids. Combining the CDR3 with reference TRBV28 and TRBJ2-2 gives the whole variable domain DVKVTQSSRYLVKRTGEKVFLECVQDMDHENMFWYRQDPGLGLRLIYFSYDVKMKEKGDIPEGYSVSREKKERFSLILESASTNQTSMYLCASRNSGTRGELFFGEGSRLTVL.

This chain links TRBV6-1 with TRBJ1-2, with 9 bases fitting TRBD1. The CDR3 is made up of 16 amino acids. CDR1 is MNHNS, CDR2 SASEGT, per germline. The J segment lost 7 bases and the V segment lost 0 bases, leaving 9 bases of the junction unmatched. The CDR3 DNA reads TGTGCCAGCAGTGAAGCGCTACAGGGGGCGCGCAGTGGCTACACCTTC. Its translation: CASSEALQGARSGYTF.

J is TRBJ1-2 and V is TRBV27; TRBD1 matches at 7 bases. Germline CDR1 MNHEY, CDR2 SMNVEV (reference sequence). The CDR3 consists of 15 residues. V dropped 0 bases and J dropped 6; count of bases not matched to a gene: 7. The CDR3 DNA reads TGTGCCAGCAGTTTATCAGGGGGCAATATTAATGGCTACACCTTC. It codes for CASSLSGGNINGYTF.

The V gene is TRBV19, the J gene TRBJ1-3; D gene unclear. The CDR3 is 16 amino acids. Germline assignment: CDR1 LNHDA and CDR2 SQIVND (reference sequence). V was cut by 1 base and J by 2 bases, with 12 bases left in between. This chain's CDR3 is CASSIGEGVAGNTIYF. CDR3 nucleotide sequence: TGTGCCAGTAGTATAGGAGAGGGAGTGGCTGGAAACACCATATATTTT.

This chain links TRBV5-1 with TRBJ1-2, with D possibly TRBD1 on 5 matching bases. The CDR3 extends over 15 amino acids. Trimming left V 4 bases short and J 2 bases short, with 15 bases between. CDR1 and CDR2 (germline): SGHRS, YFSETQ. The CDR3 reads CASSQTLTANYGYTF. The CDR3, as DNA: TGCGCCAGCAGCCAAACTCTGACAGCCAACTATGGCTACACCTTC.

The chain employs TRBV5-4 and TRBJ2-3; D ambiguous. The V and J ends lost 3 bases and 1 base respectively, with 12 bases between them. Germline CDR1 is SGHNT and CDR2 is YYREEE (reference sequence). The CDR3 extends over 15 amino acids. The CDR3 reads CASSYDKKGTDTQYF. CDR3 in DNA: TGTGCCAGCAGCTATGACAAGAAAGGCACAGATACGCAGTATTTT.

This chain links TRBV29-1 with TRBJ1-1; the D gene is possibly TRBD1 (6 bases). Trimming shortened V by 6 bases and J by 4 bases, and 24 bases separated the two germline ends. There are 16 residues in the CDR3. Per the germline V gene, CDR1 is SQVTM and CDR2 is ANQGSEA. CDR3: CSVAGAQGEDGTEAFF. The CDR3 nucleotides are TGCAGCGTCGCAGGGGCACAGGGTGAGGATGGCACTGAAGCTTTCTTT.

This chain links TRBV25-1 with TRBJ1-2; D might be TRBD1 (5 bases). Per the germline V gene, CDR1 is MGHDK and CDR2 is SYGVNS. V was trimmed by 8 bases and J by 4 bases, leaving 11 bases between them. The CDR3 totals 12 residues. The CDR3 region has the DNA TGTGCCAGCCGAGGGGAGGGCTATGGCTACACCTTC. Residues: CASRGEGYGYTF.

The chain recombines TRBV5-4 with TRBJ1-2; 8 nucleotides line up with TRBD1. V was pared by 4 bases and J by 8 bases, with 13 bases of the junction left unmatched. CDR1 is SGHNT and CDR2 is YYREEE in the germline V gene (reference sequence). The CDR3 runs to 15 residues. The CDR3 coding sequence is TGTGCCAGCAGCCCCCCTAGGTCAGGGGGCATAGGCTACACCTTC. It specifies CASSPPRSGGIGYTF.

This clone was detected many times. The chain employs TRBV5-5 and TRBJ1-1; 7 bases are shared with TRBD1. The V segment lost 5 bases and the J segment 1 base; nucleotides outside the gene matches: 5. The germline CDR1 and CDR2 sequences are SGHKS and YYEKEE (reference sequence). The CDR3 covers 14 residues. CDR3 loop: CASRIRQGNTEAFF. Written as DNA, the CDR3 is TGTGCCAGCAGGATCAGACAGGGGAACACTGAAGCTTTCTTT. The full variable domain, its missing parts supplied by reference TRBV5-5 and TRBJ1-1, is DAGVTQSPTHLIKTRGQQVTLRCSPISGHKSVSWYQQVLGQGPQFIFQYYEKEERGRGNFPDRFSARQFPNYSSELNVNALLLGDSALYLCASRIRQGNTEAFFGQGTRLTVV.

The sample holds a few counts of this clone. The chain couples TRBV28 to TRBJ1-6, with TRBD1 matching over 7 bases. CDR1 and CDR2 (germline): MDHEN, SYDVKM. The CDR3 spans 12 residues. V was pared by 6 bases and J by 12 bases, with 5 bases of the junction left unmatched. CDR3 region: CASRGGRKPLHF. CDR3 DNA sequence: TGTGCCAGCAGAGGGGGCAGAAAACCCCTCCACTTT.

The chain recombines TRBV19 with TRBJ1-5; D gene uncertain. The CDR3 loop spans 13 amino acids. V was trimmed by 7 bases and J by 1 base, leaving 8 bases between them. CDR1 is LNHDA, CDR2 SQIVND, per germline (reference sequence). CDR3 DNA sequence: TGTGCCAGTAAACCCGGGAGCAATCAGCCCCAGCATTTT. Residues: CASKPGSNQPQHF.

The CDR3 sequence: CASSLGTPPQGYGYTF. The CDR3 region has the DNA TGTGCCAGCAGCTTGGGAACTCCCCCTCAGGGCTATGGCTACACCTTC. The rearrangement joins TRBV5-4 to TRBJ1-2, with D perhaps matching TRBD1 (5 bases). V gave up 0 bases and J gave up 4 bases, with 16 bases separating them. The CDR3 extends over 16 amino acids. Germline assignment: CDR1 SGHNT and CDR2 YYREEE (reference sequence).

The DNA for the CDR3 is TGTGCCAGCAGCTTAGAACTAGCGGGGATCAATGAGCAGTTCTTC. Its translation is CASSLELAGINEQFF. The rearrangement uses TRBV7-9 and TRBJ2-1, with 10 nucleotides matching TRBD2. The CDR3 runs to 15 residues. After removal of 1 base from V and 6 bases from J, the junction contained 3 bases not matched to a gene. The germline CDR1 and CDR2 sequences are SEHNR and FQNEAQ (reference sequence).

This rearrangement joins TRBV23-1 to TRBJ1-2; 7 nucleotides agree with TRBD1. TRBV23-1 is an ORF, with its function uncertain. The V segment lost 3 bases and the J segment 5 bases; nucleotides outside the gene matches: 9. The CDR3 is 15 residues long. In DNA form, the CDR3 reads TGCGCCAGCAGTCACCGCAGGGGGTTTTCTTATGGCTACACCTTC. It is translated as CASSHRRGFSYGYTF.

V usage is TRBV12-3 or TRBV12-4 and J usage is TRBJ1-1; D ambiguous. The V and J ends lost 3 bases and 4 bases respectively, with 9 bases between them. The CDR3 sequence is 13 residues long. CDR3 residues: CASSFGRATEAFF. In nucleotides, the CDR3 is TGTGCCAGCAGTTTTGGGAGGGCCACTGAAGCTTTCTTT.

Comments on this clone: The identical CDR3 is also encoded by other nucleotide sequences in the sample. The CDR3 DNA follows: TGTGCCAGCTCACCCGACAGTAACTATGGCTACACCTTC. Its translation: CASSPDSNYGYTF. This chain connects TRBV18 to TRBJ1-2; a possible D gene is TRBD1 (5 bases). V was cut by 3 bases and J by 1 base, with 6 bases left in between. Looked up from germline, CDR1 is KGHSH and CDR2 is LQKENI. The CDR3 has 13 amino acids.

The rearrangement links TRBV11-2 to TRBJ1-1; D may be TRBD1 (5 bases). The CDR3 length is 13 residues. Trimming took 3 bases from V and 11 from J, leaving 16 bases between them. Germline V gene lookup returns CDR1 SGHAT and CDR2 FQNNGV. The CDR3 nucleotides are TGTGCCAGCAGCTTTGGGGGGGAGAGGCGGGCTTTCTTT. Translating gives CASSFGGERRAFF.